One T cell receptor beta chain is described in this entry. Losses at the gene ends were 7 bases for V and 5 bases for J; bases not matched to a gene: 9. The CDR3 contains 14 residues. Germline V gives CDR1 MNHNS, CDR2 SASEGT. The data belong to a study of sequential checkpoint blockade in melanoma. Study as a whole: Each arm's sequence ended with maintenance nivolumab.

Indicated treatment: randomized to nivolumab then ipilimumab (arm A) or the reverse (arm B). DNA-damaging chemotherapy had not been given to any patient beforehand. From thawed PBMCs, live CD3+CD8+ cells negative for CD19 and CD56 were sorted. Profiled with immunoSEQ multiplex PCR; TCRdb holds only in-frame clones, not every one. The sample records about 9,900 clones, 70% to 80% being singletons. The input for sequencing was CD8+ T cells sorted from blood (inferred from file names), taken from a patient given nivolumab and ipilimumab in sequence. This TCR was recovered from a human donor with melanoma. The chain has TRBV6-1 and TRBJ1-1; 8 bases are shared with TRBD1. The CDR3 DNA follows: TGTGCCAGCATTCCTGGACAGGGTGTTACTGAAGCTTTCTTT. It yields the protein CASIPGQGVTEAFF.